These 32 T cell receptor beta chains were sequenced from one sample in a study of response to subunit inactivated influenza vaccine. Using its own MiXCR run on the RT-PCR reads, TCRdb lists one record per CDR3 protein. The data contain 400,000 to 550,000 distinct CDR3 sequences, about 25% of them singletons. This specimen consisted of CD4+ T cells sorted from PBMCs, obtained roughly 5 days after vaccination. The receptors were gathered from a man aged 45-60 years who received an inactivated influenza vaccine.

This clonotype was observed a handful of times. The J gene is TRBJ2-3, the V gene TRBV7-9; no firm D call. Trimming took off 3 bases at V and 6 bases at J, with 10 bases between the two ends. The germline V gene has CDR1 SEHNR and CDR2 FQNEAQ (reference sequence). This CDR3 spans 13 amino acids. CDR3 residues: CASSFVASDTQYF. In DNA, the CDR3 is TGTGCCAGCAGCTTCGTTGCGTCCGATACGCAGTATTTT.

The CDR3 loop reads CVTGTGDTGELFF. The DNA for the CDR3 is TGTGTGACCGGGACAGGGGACACCGGGGAGCTGTTTTTT. This chain connects TRBV10-3 to TRBJ2-2, with 10 bases aligning to TRBD1. The CDR3 consists of 13 residues. CDR1 ENHRY and CDR2 SYGVKD come from the germline V gene.

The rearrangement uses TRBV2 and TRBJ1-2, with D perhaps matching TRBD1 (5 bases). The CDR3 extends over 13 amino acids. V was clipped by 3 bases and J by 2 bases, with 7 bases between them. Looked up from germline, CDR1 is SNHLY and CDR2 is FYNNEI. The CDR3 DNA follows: TGTGCCAGCAGTGACCAGGGCAACTATGGCTACACCTTC. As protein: CASSDQGNYGYTF.

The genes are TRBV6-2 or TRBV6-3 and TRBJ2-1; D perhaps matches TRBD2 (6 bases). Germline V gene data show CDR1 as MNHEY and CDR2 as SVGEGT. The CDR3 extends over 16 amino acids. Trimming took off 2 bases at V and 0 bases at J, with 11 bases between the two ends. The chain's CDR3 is CASSYVGGSSYNEQFF. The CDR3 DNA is TGTGCCAGCAGTTACGTTGGGGGGAGCTCCTACAATGAGCAGTTCTTC.

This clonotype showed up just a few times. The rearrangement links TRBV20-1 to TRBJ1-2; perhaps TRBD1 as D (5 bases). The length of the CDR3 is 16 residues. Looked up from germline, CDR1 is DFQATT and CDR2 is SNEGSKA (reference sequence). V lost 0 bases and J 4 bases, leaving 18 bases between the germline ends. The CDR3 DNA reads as TGCAGTGCTAGAGATACGGGTTATCCTGGGGGCTATGGCTACACCTTC. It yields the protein CSARDTGYPGGYGYTF.

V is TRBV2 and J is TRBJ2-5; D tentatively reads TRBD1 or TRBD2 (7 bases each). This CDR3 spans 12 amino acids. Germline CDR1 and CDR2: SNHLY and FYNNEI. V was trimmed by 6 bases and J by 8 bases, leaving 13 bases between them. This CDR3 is CASRLRGGTQYF. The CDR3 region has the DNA TGTGCCAGCAGGCTCAGGGGGGGAACCCAGTACTTC.

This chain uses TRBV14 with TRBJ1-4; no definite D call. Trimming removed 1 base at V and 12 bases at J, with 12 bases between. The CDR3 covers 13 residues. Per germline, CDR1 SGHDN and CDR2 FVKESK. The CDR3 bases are TGTGCCAGCAGCCAAGTCCCAGTCGGAGAACTGTTTTTT. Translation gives CASSQVPVGELFF.

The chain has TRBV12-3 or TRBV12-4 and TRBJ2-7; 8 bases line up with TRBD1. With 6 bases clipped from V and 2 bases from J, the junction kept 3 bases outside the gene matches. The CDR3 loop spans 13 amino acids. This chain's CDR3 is CASRGQATYEQYF. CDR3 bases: TGTGCCAGCAGGGGACAGGCGACCTACGAGCAGTACTTC.

CDR3 in DNA: TGTGCCAGCAGCGTTAGCGGGATCCAATGGGATGAGCAGTTCTTC. Translated: CASSVSGIQWDEQFF. The chain combines TRBV9 with TRBJ2-1; 8 bases are a match to TRBD2. This CDR3 contains 15 residues. V dropped 2 bases and J dropped 8; count of bases not matched to a gene: 9. Germline CDR1 SGDLS, CDR2 YYNGEE.

The DNA of the CDR3 is TGCAGTGCTAGTCCCGGGACAGGCTACAATGAGCAGTTCTTC. It specifies CSASPGTGYNEQFF. The chain is built from TRBV20-1 and TRBJ2-1; 8 positions match TRBD1. Unmatched junction bases numbered 4, after V lost 3 bases and J lost 3 bases. Germline CDR1 and CDR2: DFQATT and SNEGSKA (reference sequence). The CDR3 runs to 14 residues.

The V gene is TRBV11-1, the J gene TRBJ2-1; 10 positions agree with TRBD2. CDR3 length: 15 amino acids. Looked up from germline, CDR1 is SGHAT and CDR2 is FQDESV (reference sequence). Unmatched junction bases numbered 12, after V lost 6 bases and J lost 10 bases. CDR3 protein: CASSRSSGRFEEQFF. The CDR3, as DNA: TGTGCCAGCAGTAGAAGTAGCGGGAGGTTCGAGGAGCAGTTCTTC.

Written as DNA, the CDR3 is TGTGCCAGCAGTTTAAGTGCGACCGCCTACGAGCAGTACTTC. This encodes CASSLSATAYEQYF. V is TRBV27 and J is TRBJ2-7; the D is unclear. V lost 2 bases, J lost 2 bases, and 10 bases lay in between. The CDR3 contains 14 residues. Germline V gene data show CDR1 as MNHEY and CDR2 as SMNVEV (reference sequence).

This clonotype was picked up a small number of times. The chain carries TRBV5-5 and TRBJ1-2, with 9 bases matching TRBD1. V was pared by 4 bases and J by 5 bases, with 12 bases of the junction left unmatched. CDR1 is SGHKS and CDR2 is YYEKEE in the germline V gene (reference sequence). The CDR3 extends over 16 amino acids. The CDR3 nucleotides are TGTGCCAGCAGCCGTTCTTACAGGGGGCAAGGTTATGGCTACACCTTC. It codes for CASSRSYRGQGYGYTF.

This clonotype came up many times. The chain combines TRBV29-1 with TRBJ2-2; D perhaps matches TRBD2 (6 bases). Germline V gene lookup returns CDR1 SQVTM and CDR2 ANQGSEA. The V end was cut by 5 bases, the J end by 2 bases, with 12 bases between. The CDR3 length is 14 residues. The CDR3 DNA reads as TGCAGCGTTTACGGGAGAAGTAACACCGGGGAGCTGTTTTTT. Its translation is CSVYGRSNTGELFF.

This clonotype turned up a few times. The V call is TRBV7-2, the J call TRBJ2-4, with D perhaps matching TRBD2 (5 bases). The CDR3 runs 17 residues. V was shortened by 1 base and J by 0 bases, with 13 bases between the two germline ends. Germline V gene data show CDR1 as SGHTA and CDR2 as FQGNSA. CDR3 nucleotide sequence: TGTGCCAGCAGCTTAGGGCCCGGGGAACAAGCCAAAAACATTCAGTACTTC. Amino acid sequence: CASSLGPGEQAKNIQYF.

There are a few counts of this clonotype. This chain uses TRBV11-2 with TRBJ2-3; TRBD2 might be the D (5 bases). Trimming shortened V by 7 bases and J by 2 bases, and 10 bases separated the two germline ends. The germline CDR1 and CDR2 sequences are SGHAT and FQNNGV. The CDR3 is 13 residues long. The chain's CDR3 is CASTKTITDTQYF. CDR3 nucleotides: TGTGCCAGCACCAAGACTATCACAGATACGCAGTATTTT.

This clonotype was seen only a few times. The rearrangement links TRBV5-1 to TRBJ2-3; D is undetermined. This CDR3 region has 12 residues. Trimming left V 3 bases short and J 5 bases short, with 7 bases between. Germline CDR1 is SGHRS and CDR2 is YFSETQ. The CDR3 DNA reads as TGCGCCAGCAGCTCTGACCAAGATACGCAGTATTTT. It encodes CASSSDQDTQYF.

As DNA, the CDR3 is TGTGCCAGCAGAGCGGGAAGACAGGGGACCTACGAGCAGTACTTC. The encoded protein is CASRAGRQGTYEQYF. This chain connects TRBV27 to TRBJ2-7; D might be TRBD1 (8 bases). The germline gives CDR1 MNHEY, CDR2 SMNVEV (reference sequence). The CDR3 covers 15 residues. Trimming removed 6 bases from V and 2 bases from J, with 17 bases in between.

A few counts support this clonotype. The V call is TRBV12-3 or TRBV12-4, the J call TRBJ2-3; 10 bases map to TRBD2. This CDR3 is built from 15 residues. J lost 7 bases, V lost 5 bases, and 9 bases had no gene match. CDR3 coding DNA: TGTGCCAGCAGTCCCCGCACTAGCGGGGCCAATACGCAGTATTTT. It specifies CASSPRTSGANTQYF.

CDR3 sequence (DNA): TGTGCCAGCAGCTTGGGACAGGGGGGTCAAGAAAAACTGTTTTTT. Translated: CASSLGQGGQEKLFF. This chain links TRBV5-8 with TRBJ1-4, with 9 nucleotides matching TRBD1. V lost 0 bases, J lost 8 bases, and 5 bases stayed unmatched. The CDR3 runs to 15 residues. CDR1 SGHTS and CDR2 YDEGEE come from the germline V gene.

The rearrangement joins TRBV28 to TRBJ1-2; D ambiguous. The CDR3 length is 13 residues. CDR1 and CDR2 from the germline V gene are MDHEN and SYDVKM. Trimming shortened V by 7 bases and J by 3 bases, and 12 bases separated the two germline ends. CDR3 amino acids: CASTLGKDYGYTF. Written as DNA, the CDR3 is TGTGCCAGCACCCTAGGGAAGGACTATGGCTACACCTTC.

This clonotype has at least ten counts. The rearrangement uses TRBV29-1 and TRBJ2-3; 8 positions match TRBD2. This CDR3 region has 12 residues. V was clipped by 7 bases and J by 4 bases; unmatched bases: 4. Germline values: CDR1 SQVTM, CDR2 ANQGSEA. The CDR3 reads CSEGLEADTQYF. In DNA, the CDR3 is TGCAGCGAGGGACTAGAGGCAGATACGCAGTATTTT.

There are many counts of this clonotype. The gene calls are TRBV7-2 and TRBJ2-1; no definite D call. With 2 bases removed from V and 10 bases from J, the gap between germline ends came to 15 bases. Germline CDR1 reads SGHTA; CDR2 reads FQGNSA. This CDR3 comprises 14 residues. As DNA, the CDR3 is TGTGCCAGCAGCTTACTATTATGGGTAGGCGAGCAGTTCTTC. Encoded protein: CASSLLLWVGEQFF. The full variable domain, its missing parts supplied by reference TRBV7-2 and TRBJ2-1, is GAGVSQSPSNKVTEKGKDVELRCDPISGHTALYWYRQSLGQGLEFLIYFQGNSAPDKSGLPSDRFSAERTGGSVSTLTIQRTQQEDSAVYLCASSLLLWVGEQFFGPGTRLTVL.

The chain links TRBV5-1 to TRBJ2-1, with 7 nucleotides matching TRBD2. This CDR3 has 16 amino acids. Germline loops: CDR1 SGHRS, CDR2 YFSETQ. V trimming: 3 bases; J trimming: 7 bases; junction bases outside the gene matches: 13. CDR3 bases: TGCGCCAGCAGCTCAGGTCTGGCGGGAGCTCAGAATGAGCAGTTCTTC. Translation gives CASSSGLAGAQNEQFF.

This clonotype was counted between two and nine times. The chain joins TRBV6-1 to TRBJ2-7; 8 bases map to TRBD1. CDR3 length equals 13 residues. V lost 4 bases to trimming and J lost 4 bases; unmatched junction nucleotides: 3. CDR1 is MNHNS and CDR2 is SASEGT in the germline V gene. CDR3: CASSGTGRYEQYF. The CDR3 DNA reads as TGTGCCAGCAGTGGGACAGGGAGATACGAGCAGTACTTC.

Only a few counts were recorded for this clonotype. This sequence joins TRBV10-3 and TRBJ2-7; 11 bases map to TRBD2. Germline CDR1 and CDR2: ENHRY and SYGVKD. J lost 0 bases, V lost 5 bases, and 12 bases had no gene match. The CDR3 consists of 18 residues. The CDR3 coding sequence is TGTGCCATCAGTCCTGGGGGACTAGCGGATAAAAGCTCCTACGAGCAGTACTTC. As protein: CAISPGGLADKSSYEQYF.

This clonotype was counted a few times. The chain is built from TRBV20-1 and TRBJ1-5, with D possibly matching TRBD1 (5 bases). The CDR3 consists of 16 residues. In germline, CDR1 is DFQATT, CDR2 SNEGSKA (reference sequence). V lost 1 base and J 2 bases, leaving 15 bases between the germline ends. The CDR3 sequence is CSARAGGAVGNQPQHF. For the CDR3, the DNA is TGCAGTGCTAGAGCGGGAGGGGCGGTAGGCAATCAGCCCCAGCATTTT.

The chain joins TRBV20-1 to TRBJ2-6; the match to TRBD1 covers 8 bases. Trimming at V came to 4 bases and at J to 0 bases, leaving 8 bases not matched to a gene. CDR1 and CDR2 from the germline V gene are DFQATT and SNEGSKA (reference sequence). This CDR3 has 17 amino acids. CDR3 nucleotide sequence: TGCAGTGCTACCCATAGGACAGGGTTCTCTGGGGCCAACGTCCTGACTTTC. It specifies CSATHRTGFSGANVLTF.

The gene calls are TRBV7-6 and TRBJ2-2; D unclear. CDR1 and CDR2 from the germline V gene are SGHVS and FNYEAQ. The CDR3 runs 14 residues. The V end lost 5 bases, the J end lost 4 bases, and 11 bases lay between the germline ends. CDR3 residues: CASSHRPSTGELFF. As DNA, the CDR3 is TGTGCCAGCAGCCACCGCCCTAGCACCGGGGAGCTGTTTTTT.

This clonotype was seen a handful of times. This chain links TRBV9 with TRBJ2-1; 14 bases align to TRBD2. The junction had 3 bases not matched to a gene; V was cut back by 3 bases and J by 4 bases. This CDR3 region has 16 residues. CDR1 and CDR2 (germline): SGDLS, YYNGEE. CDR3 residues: CASSAGTSGGYNEQFF. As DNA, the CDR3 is TGTGCCAGCAGCGCCGGGACTAGCGGGGGATACAATGAGCAGTTCTTC.

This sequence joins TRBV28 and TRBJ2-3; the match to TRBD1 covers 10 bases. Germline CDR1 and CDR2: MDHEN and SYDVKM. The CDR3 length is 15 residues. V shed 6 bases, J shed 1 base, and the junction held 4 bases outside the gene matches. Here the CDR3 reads CASRGQGLGTDTQYF. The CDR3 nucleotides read TGTGCCAGCAGGGGACAGGGGCTCGGCACAGATACGCAGTATTTT. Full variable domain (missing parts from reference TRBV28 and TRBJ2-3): DVKVTQSSRYLVKRTGEKVFLECVQDMDHENMFWYRQDPGLGLRLIYFSYDVKMKEKGDIPEGYSVSREKKERFSLILESASTNQTSMYLCASRGQGLGTDTQYFGPGTRLTVL.

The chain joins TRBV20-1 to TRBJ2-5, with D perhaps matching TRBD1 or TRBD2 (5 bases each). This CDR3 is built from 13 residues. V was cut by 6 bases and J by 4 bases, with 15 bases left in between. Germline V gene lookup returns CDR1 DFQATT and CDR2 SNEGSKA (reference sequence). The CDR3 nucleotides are TGCAGTGCCCCGTATGCAGGGAGAGAGACCCAGTACTTC. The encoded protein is CSAPYAGRETQYF.